This TCR beta chain was observed in a study of blood T cell repertoires in COVID-19. CDR3 size: 15 residues. Unmatched junction bases numbered 5, after V lost 2 bases and J lost 2 bases. Germline-derived CDR1 and CDR2 are MDHEN and SYDVKM. Repertoires were generated with immunoSEQ multiplex PCR, while TCRdb's copy carries only in-frame clones and drops some. The sample lists 150,000 to 200,000 clones; 88% were seen once. This sequence was found in a man aged 45 to 65 who had recovered from COVID-19. Sequencing input: peripheral blood. The chain couples TRBV28 to TRBJ2-7, with 8 bases aligning to TRBD1. In DNA, the CDR3 is TGTGCCAGCAGTTTACAGGGGGCGATTACCTACGAGCAGTACTTC. As protein: CASSLQGAITYEQYF.